This paragraph covers one TCR beta chain sequence. The sample originates from a study of T cell changes during pregnancy in multiple sclerosis. The V segment lost 3 bases and the J segment 5 bases; nucleotides outside the gene matches: 5. Germline V gene sequence: CDR1 SEHNR, CDR2 FQNEAQ (reference sequence). The CDR3 contains 15 residues. The table came from immunoSEQ multiplex PCR; TCRdb's copy has only in-frame clones and leaves some out. Among 55,000 to 65,000 clones listed, roughly 94% were seen once. This receptor was identified in a female donor with multiple sclerosis, enrolled in a pregnancy study. This sample comprised CD8+ T cells from peripheral blood mononuclear cells, obtained in the third trimester of pregnancy. This sequence joins TRBV7-9 and TRBJ2-1, with TRBD1 matching 9 bases. The CDR3 DNA is TGTGCCAGCAGCTTCACCACAGGGGGCAACAATGAGCAGTTCTTC. It specifies CASSFTTGGNNEQFF.